This T cell receptor (beta chain) is drawn from a study of T cell repertoires in cytomegalovirus infection. Background on the study: As its CMV epitopes, the study selected recently identified HLA-C-restricted and well-studied HLA-B-restricted targets. Public TCR beta signatures marked donors with CMV infection and the matching HLA.

TCRdb processed the reads anew with MiXCR; each CDR3 protein has one entry. The sample has about 830,000 distinct CDR3 sequences; approximately 32% are singletons. CDR3 length: 19 residues. V lost 5 bases and J lost 3; bases outside the gene matches: 19. Germline V gene sequence: CDR1 DFQATT, CDR2 SNEGSKA (reference sequence). Study results and limitations: In two of eight donors, the top clonotype was HLA-C-restricted CMV-specific. Cumulative frequency of public TCR beta families picked out carriers of CMV plus the relevant HLA.

This clonotype was observed a few times. Its antigen is unknown. J is TRBJ2-4 and V is TRBV20-1, with 10 bases matching TRBD1. This TCR was sampled from a human donor in good health (CMV status not recorded). Some clones in this sample may be carry-over from other donors' samples. Sequenced material: cultured CD8+ T cells from PBMCs, taken from culture after CMV antigen stimulation. The DNA of the CDR3 is TGCAGTGCTTGGACCGGGACAGGGGACGATCTGGTAGTCAAAAACATTCAGTACTTC. Translating it yields CSAWTGTGDDLVVKNIQYF.